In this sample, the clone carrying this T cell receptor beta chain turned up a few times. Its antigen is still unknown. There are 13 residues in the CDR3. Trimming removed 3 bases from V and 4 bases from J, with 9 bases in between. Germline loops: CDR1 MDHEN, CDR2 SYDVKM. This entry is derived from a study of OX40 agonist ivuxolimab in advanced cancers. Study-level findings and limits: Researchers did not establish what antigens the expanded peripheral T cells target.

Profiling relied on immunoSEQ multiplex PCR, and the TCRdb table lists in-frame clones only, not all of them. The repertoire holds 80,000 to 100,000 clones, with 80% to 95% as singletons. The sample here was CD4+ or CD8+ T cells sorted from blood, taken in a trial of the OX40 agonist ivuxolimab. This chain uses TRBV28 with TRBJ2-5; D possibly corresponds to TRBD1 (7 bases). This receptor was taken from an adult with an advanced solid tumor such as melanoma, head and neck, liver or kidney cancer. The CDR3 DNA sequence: TGTGCCAGCAGTTTTCAGGGGGGAGAGACCCAGTACTTC. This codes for CASSFQGGETQYF. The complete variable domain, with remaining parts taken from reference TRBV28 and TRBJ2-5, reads DVKVTQSSRYLVKRTGEKVFLECVQDMDHENMFWYRQDPGLGLRLIYFSYDVKMKEKGDIPEGYSVSREKKERFSLILESASTNQTSMYLCASSFQGGETQYFGPGTRLLVL.